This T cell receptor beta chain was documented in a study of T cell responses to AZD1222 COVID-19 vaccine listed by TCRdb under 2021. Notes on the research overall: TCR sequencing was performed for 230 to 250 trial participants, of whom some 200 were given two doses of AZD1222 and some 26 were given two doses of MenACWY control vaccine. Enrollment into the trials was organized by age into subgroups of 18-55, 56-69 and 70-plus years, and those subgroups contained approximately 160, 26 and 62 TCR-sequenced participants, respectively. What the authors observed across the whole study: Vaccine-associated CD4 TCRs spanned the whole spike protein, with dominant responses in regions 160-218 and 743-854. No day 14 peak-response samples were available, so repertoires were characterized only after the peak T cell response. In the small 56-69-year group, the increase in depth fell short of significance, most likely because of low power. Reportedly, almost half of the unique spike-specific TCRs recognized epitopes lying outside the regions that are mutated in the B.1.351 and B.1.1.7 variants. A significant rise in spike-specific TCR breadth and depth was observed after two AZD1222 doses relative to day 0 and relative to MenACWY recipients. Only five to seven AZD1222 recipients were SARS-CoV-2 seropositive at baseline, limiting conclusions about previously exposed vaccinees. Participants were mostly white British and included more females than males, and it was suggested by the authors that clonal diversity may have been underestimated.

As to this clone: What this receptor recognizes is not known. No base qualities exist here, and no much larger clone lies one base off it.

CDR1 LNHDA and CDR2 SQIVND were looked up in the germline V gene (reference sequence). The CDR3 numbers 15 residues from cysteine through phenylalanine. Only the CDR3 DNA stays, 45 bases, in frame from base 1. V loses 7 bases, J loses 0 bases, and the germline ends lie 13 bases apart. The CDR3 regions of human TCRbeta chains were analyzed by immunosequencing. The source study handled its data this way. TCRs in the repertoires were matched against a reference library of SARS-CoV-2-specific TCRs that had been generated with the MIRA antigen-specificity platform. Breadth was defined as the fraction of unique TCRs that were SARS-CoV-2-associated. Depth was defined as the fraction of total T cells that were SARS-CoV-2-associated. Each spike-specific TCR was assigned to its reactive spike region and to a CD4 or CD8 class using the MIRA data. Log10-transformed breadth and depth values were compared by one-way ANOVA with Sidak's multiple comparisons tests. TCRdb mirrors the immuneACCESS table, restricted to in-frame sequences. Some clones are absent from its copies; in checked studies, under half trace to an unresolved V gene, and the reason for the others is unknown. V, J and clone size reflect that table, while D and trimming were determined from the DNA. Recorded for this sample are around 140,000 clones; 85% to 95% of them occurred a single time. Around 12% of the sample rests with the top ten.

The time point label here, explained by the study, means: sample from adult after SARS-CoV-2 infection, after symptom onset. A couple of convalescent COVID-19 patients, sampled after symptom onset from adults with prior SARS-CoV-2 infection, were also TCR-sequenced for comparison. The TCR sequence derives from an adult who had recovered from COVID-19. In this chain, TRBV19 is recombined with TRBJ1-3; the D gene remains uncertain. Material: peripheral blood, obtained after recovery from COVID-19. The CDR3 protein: CASIRSGNSGNTIYF. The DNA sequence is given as TGTGCCAGTATAAGGTCGGGGAACTCTGGAAACACCATATATTTT.